These 2 T cell receptor beta chains came from one sample sequenced in a study of blood T cells in healthy people across ages. For the second PCR, which ran for roughly 6 to 11 cycles, a sample-barcoded 5' primer and a J-beta primer mix were used. MiXCR, run by TCRdb on the 5' RACE reads, gives a single entry per CDR3 protein. This sample has approximately 490,000 distinct CDR3 sequences; under 30% occur once, and the top ten carry approximately 8.7%. The sample also formed part of further work on T cells of mothers and their children.

The sequencing sample was made of blood. These receptors all come from a boy under 18 in good health.

Comment on this clonotype: One end of the junction does not line up with germline, which may come from a read error. V is TRBV20-1 and J is TRBJ1-1, with D tentatively TRBD1 (5 bases). Germline values: CDR1 DFQATT, CDR2 SNEGSKA (reference sequence). The CDR3 consists of 13 residues. Here the CDR3 DNA reads TGCAGTGCATCGGGACCGTTGAACACTGAAGCTTCCTTT. Translation: CSASGPLNTEASF.

The table lists this clonotype with a count of one. The chain has TRBV2 and TRBJ2-7; TRBD1 agrees at 7 bases. Germline CDR1 and CDR2: SNHLY and FYNNEI. The junction had 2 bases not matched to a gene; V was cut back by 4 bases and J by 5 bases. The CDR3 is made up of 12 amino acids. The CDR3 loop reads CASSAGTDEQYF. DNA of the CDR3: TGTGCCAGCAGTGCAGGGACAGACGAGCAGTACTTC.